This paragraph covers one T cell receptor (beta chain) sequence. Its antigen is unidentified. Investigators isolated RNA and reverse transcribed it into cDNA to act as the sequencing template. The method was immunoSEQ multiplex PCR; TCRdb's version includes in-frame clones alone and lacks a portion of them. The table shows about 92,000 clones, with roughly 47% occurring only once. The CDR3 length is 12 residues. Trimming took 8 bases from V and 6 from J, leaving 13 bases between them. The germline V gene encodes CDR1 SGHTA and CDR2 FQGNSA. As to treatment: oral pan-JAK inhibitor, 5-10 mg twice daily. Researchers took lesional scalp punch biopsies and peripheral blood from people who were alopecia areata patients. The data were obtained in a study of CD8+ T cells in alopecia areata. Regarding the study as a whole: Unlike in mice, where it was clearer, TCR sharing across patients was less clear, possibly HLA-related. Just one nonresponder means the tie between baseline CD8+ expansion and response stays uncertain. Scalp sample sequencing also detects resident alphabeta T cells of normal skin.

The sequences come from CD8+ T cells sorted from blood, collected at week 24, from a patient treated with tofacitinib. V and J are TRBV7-2 and TRBJ1-1, with D hard to call. The source of this sequence is a human donor with alopecia areata. The CDR3 is CASGWVSPEAFF. The CDR3 nucleotides read TGTGCCAGCGGCTGGGTCAGCCCTGAAGCTTTCTTT.